Listed below are T cell receptor beta chains from one sample, sequenced in a study of cytomegalovirus exposure and HLA in healthy donors. The repertoire was sequenced with immunoSEQ multiplex PCR; TCRdb's copy has only in-frame clones and lacks some. Among over 150,000 clones listed, 80% to 90% were seen once. The sample was PBMCs. These receptors originate from a woman between 25 and 40 years old in good health and CMV-seropositive. The CDR3 runs from the conserved cysteine through the conserved F or W. D genes are given only for firm matches. Rows give clone size only sometimes, using once, few, many, or a class for an expanded clone.

16	TRBD2	TRBJ2-3	-	TRBV27	TGTGCCAGCAGTTCGACTAGCGGGAGGCCCCGAGATACGCAGTATTTT	CASSSTSGRPRDTQYF
13	-	TRBJ2-6	-	TRBV4-1	TGCGCCAGCAGACTGTCGGGGGCCAACGTCCTGACTTTC	CASRLSGANVLTF
14	TRBD2	TRBJ2-3	-	TRBV5-1	TGCGCCAGCAGCCTAGGACTAGCGGGAGATACGCAGTATTTT	CASSLGLAGDTQYF
18	TRBD2	TRBJ2-5	-	TRBV7-8	TGTGCCAGCAGCTCTAGTGGGGGTGGCGGGAGGAAACAAGAGACCCAGTACTTC	CASSSSGGGGRKQETQYF
11	-	TRBJ2-7	-	TRBV20-1	TGCAGTGCTTCGCGGGGCGGGGAGCAGTACTTC	CSASRGGEQYF
12	-	TRBJ1-1	-	TRBV5-1	TGCGCCAGCAGCTGGGGGGAGGGTCGAGCTTTCTTT	CASSWGEGRAFF
15	-	TRBJ2-7	-	TRBV2	TGTGCCAGCAGGCTTAGCGGAGGTGGCGGCTACGAGCAGTACTTC	CASRLSGGGGYEQYF
16	TRBD2	TRBJ2-5	-	TRBV6-5	TGTGCCAGCAGTTCCCTTGGTAGCGGGAGTGGAGAGACCCAGTACTTC	CASSSLGSGSGETQYF
15	TRBD1	TRBJ2-7	-	TRBV5-1	TGCGCCAGCAGCTCAGATACAGGGGGCCCCTACGAGCAGTACTTC	CASSSDTGGPYEQYF
15	-	TRBJ1-4	-	TRBV2	TGTGCCAGCAGTCCCCTTGACAGTGTTAATGAAAAACTGTTTTTT	CASSPLDSVNEKLFF
15	-	TRBJ2-7	-	TRBV5-4	TGTGCCAGCAGCTCGACCGGACTCGAGCCCTACGAGCAGTACTTC	CASSSTGLEPYEQYF
13	-	TRBJ1-2	-	TRBV19	TGTGCCAGTAGTTCCCGGGGGAACTATGGCTACACCTTC	CASSSRGNYGYTF
15	TRBD2	TRBJ2-1	-	TRBV27	TGTGCCAGCAGTTCGGGACTAGCGGGAGCTAATGAGCAGTTCTTC	CASSSGLAGANEQFF
13	TRBD2	TRBJ2-7	-	TRBV29-1	TGCAGCGTTAGTTTACGGGAGGTCTACGAGCAGTACTTC	CSVSLREVYEQYF
14	TRBD1	TRBJ1-2	few	TRBV29-1	TGCAGCGCTGGTATTAGGACAGGGGGCTATGGCTACACCTTC	CSAGIRTGGYGYTF
16	TRBD2	TRBJ2-5	-	TRBV5-1	TGCGCCAGCAGCGAACAGGGACTAGCGGGAGTAGAGACCCAGTACTTC	CASSEQGLAGVETQYF
14	TRBD2	TRBJ2-5	-	TRBV9	TGTGCCAGCAGCGTACTAGCGGGAGGTGAGACCCAGTACTTC	CASSVLAGGETQYF
13	TRBD1	TRBJ1-1	few	TRBV2	TGTGCCAGCAGAGGGGGCTCGAACACTGAAGCTTTCTTT	CASRGGSNTEAFF
16	-	TRBJ2-1	-	TRBV18	TGTGCCAGCTCCAAACAGGGAGCCACCGCAATTAGGGAGCAGTTCTTC	CASSKQGATAIREQFF
15	TRBD1	TRBJ2-5	-	TRBV5-1	TGCGCCAGCAGCGCGAATTCCGGGACAGTAGAGACCCAGTACTTC	CASSANSGTVETQYF
15	TRBD2	TRBJ2-3	-	TRBV18	TGTGCCAGCTCACCTACTAGCGGAAGCACAGATACGCAGTATTTT	CASSPTSGSTDTQYF
18	TRBD1	TRBJ2-6	-	TRBV18	TGTGCCAGCTCACCACCGGGACAGGGGGCGGATGGGGCCAACGTCCTGACTTTC	CASSPPGQGADGANVLTF
13	-	TRBJ1-1	-	TRBV6-5	TGTGCCAGCAGTACGGGATATAACACTGAAGCTTTCTTT	CASSTGYNTEAFF
13	TRBD1	TRBJ1-2	-	TRBV27	TGTGCCAGCAGTTTAGTAAGGACAGGCGGTTACACCTTC	CASSLVRTGGYTF
15	-	TRBJ2-7	-	TRBV6-5	TGTGCCAGCAGTTACGTGGTCTCTAGCTCCTACGAGCAGTACTTC	CASSYVVSSSYEQYF
15	TRBD1	TRBJ1-1	-	TRBV5-6	TGTGCCAGCAGCTTCACAGGGGTGGTGAACACTGAAGCTTTCTTT	CASSFTGVVNTEAFF
15	TRBD1	TRBJ2-7	-	TRBV19	TGTGCCAGTAGTATTCGGGACAGGGGTTTTTACGAGCAGTACTTC	CASSIRDRGFYEQYF
19	TRBD2	TRBJ2-1	-	TRBV5-1	TGCGCCAGCAGCTTGGCCGGGACTAGCGGATGGAGCTCCTACAATGAGCAGTTCTTC	CASSLAGTSGWSSYNEQFF
15	-	TRBJ1-1	once	TRBV13	TGTGCCAGCAGCTTAGGTCCCGGGGGTAACACTGAAGCTTTCTTT	CASSLGPGGNTEAFF
13	-	TRBJ1-1	-	TRBV2	TGTGCCAGCAGTGATAACCCGGGCACTGAAGCTTTCTTT	CASSDNPGTEAFF
15	-	TRBJ1-1	-	TRBV6-6	TGTGCCAGCAGCCGGGGGGGCCGCAGGGGAGCTGAAGCTTTCTTT	CASSRGGRRGAEAFF
16	-	TRBJ2-7	-	TRBV6-1	TGTGCCAGCAGTGAAGCGTCAGTCGCGGGGACTTACGAGCAGTACTTC	CASSEASVAGTYEQYF
14	-	TRBJ2-1	-	TRBV28	TGTGCCAGCAGTTACAGGACACTCGGCAATGAGCAGTTCTTC	CASSYRTLGNEQFF
16	TRBD2	TRBJ2-3	-	TRBV5-1	TGCGCCAGCAGCCTGCCTAGCGGGAGTATCGCAGATACGCAGTATTTT	CASSLPSGSIADTQYF
15	TRBD1	TRBJ1-1	-	TRBV25-1	TGTGCCAGCAGTGTCACAGGGGAGCTGAACACTGAAGCTTTCTTT	CASSVTGELNTEAFF
11	-	TRBJ1-1	once	TRBV6-6	TGTGCCAGCAGGTATGAGGGTGAAGCTTTCTTT	CASRYEGEAFF
11	-	TRBJ2-1	-	TRBV25-1	TGTGCCAGTTCAGGGTACAATGAGCAGTTCTTC	CASSGYNEQFF
15	TRBD1	TRBJ2-3	-	TRBV19	TGTGCCAGTAGGGACAGGGGGCGTAGCACAGATACGCAGTATTTT	CASRDRGRSTDTQYF
15	TRBD2	TRBJ2-7	-	TRBV5-1	TGCGCCAGCAGCTTCGGGACTGGGGGGGCCTACGAGCAGTACTTC	CASSFGTGGAYEQYF
14	-	TRBJ2-1	-	TRBV5-1	TGCGCCAGCAGCTTGGATCTGGGGGCAGCTGAGCAGTTCTTC	CASSLDLGAAEQFF
15	TRBD1	TRBJ2-7	-	TRBV6-5	TGTGCCAGCAGACTCCTAGACAGGGGCGAGTACGAGCAGTACTTC	CASRLLDRGEYEQYF
12	TRBD1	TRBJ1-2	-	TRBV29-1	TGCAGCGTTGGGACAGGGGGCGATGGCTACACCTTC	CSVGTGGDGYTF
14	-	TRBJ1-2	few	TRBV2	TGTGCCAGCAACACTCGGACAGCTAACTATGGCTACACCTTC	CASNTRTANYGYTF
13	-	TRBJ1-4	few	TRBV18	TGTGCCAGCTCACCATCGGGGAATGAAAAACTGTTTTTT	CASSPSGNEKLFF
15	-	TRBJ2-3	-	TRBV6-5	TGTGCCAGCAGAACCCCCGCACAGGGATCGGATACGCAGTATTTT	CASRTPAQGSDTQYF
13	TRBD1	TRBJ1-1	-	TRBV28	TGTGCCAGCAGCCTCGACAGGGTGGGTGAAGCTTTCTTT	CASSLDRVGEAFF
16	-	TRBJ2-5	-	TRBV6-5	TGTGCCAGCAGTTACTTTCGACGGGGGAAACAAGAGACCCAGTACTTC	CASSYFRRGKQETQYF